A single sample is the source of the 20 T cell receptor beta chains below, sequenced in a study of T-cell reconstitution after alpha-beta-depleted transplantation in children. For TCRbeta, the library was prepared with unique molecular identifiers. In TCRdb, the PCR reads were re-called with MiXCR into one record per CDR3 protein. In the table there are about 230,000 distinct CDR3 sequences, approximately 9.8% of which are singletons. The sequencing used PBMCs from the stem cell graft donor, collected from the stem cell graft. Source of these receptors: a human donor who donated a stem cell graft to a child with SCID.

This clonotype was seen ten or more times. The genes are TRBV7-2 and TRBJ1-6; 8 positions agree with TRBD1. CDR3 length: 15 amino acids. In germline, CDR1 is SGHTA, CDR2 FQGNSA. J lost 9 bases, V lost 3 bases, and 7 bases had no gene match. CDR3 loop: CASSLGGDRSSPLHF. The CDR3 DNA sequence: TGTGCCAGCAGCTTGGGAGGGGACAGGAGTTCACCCCTCCACTTT.

This rearrangement joins TRBV19 to TRBJ1-2; the D gene is possibly TRBD1 (5 bases). CDR1 is LNHDA, CDR2 SQIVND, per germline (reference sequence). V was shortened by 7 bases and J by 0 bases, with 6 bases between the two germline ends. This CDR3 is built from 12 residues. CDR3 loop: CASKTANYGYTF. CDR3 coding DNA: TGTGCCAGTAAGACAGCTAACTATGGCTACACCTTC.

This clonotype was observed many times. The V gene is TRBV7-2, the J gene TRBJ2-2; 7 bases map to TRBD2. Trimming removed 0 bases from V and 5 bases from J; junction bases left unmatched: 3. Germline lookup yields CDR1 SGHTA and CDR2 FQGNSA. This CDR3 region has 15 residues. CDR3 nucleotides: TGTGCCAGCAGCTTAGCCAGCGGGGTGACCGGGGAGCTGTTTTTT. Protein sequence: CASSLASGVTGELFF.

Only a few counts were recorded for this clonotype. The chain joins TRBV4-1 to TRBJ2-2; D tentatively reads TRBD1 or TRBD2 (5 bases each). This CDR3 is built from 16 residues. CDR1 is MGHRA and CDR2 is YSYEKL in the germline V gene. V was clipped by 5 bases and J by 6 bases, with 19 bases between them. CDR3 residues: CASSFRDGERAGELFF. The CDR3 DNA is TGCGCCAGCAGCTTCCGGGACGGCGAACGGGCCGGGGAGCTGTTTTTT.

This clonotype has a count of ten or more. V and J are TRBV11-2 and TRBJ2-1; a possible D gene is TRBD1 (5 bases). V lost 0 bases to trimming and J lost 3 bases, with 15 bases between them. CDR3 length: 17 residues. The germline gives CDR1 SGHAT, CDR2 FQNNGV. The CDR3 DNA is TGTGCCAGCAGCTTAGATTCGGAACAGGAATTCTACAATGAGCAGTTCTTC. Translating gives CASSLDSEQEFYNEQFF.

This clonotype was seen many times. The V gene is TRBV9, the J gene TRBJ2-5; 8 nucleotides match TRBD1. Looked up from germline, CDR1 is SGDLS and CDR2 is YYNGEE. This CDR3 spans 13 amino acids. The V and J ends lost 2 bases and 5 bases, in that order; junction bases with no gene match: 2. This CDR3 is CASSVDRAETQYF. CDR3 coding DNA: TGTGCCAGCAGCGTGGACAGGGCGGAGACCCAGTACTTC.

Ten or more counts support this clonotype. This chain links TRBV12-3 or TRBV12-4 with TRBJ1-5; 8 nucleotides align to TRBD1. Trimming removed 6 bases from V and 9 bases from J; junction bases left unmatched: 7. CDR3 length: 13 residues. CDR3 region: CASRGQGAGPQHF. The CDR3 region has the DNA TGTGCCAGCAGAGGACAGGGCGCGGGGCCCCAGCATTTT.

This clonotype was counted a few times. CDR3 in amino acids: CASSFRGAANEKLFF. The CDR3 DNA is TGTGCCAGCAGTTTCCGAGGGGCGGCTAATGAAAAACTGTTTTTT. The V gene is TRBV27, the J gene TRBJ1-4, with D perhaps TRBD1 (5 bases). V shed 3 bases and J shed 3 bases, with 11 bases lying between them. CDR3 length: 15 residues. Germline CDR1 MNHEY, CDR2 SMNVEV (reference sequence).

This clonotype has ten or more counts. This chain joins TRBV2 and TRBJ1-6; D is ambiguous. V was pared by 4 bases and J by 11 bases, with 15 bases between. The germline V gene encodes CDR1 SNHLY and CDR2 FYNNEI. The CDR3 has 14 residues. The CDR3 bases are TGTGCCAGCAGTGCCGACACGGGAGCGACACCCCTCCACTTT. Amino acid sequence: CASSADTGATPLHF.

The chain links TRBV15 to TRBJ1-5, with D uncertain. V dropped 0 bases and J dropped 3 bases, with 6 bases sitting between them. The CDR3 contains 14 residues. In germline, CDR1 is LNHNV, CDR2 YYDKDF (reference sequence). The CDR3: CATSREEINQPQHF. DNA of the CDR3: TGTGCCACCAGCAGAGAGGAAATCAATCAGCCCCAGCATTTT.

Worth noting for this clonotype: Here the CDR3 omits its conserved ending phenylalanine or tryptophan, so a read error is the likely source. This chain joins TRBV24-1 and TRBJ1-3, with D possibly matching TRBD1 (5 bases). CDR3 length: 15 amino acids. The V gene's germline CDR1 is KGHDR and CDR2 SFDVKD. This chain's CDR3 is CPTSDPRGAGNTIYC. DNA for the CDR3: TGTCCCACCAGTGACCCACGAGGGGCCGGAAACACCATATATTGT.

This clonotype appeared many times. The chain has TRBV3-1 and TRBJ2-7; tentatively, D is TRBD1 (6 bases). The CDR3 loop spans 17 amino acids. Trimming removed 0 bases from V and 3 bases from J, with 18 bases in between. Per the germline V gene, CDR1 is LGHDT and CDR2 is YNNKEL (reference sequence). CDR3 sequence reads: CASSQDRGGRIFYEQYF. The CDR3 DNA sequence: TGTGCCAGCAGCCAAGATCGAGGGGGTAGGATCTTCTACGAGCAGTACTTC.

This clonotype was detected ten times or more. The chain recombines TRBV7-9 with TRBJ1-2; 7 bases line up with TRBD1. CDR3 length: 16 amino acids. CDR1 and CDR2 (germline): SEHNR, FQNEAQ (reference sequence). V lost 0 bases to trimming and J lost 4 bases; unmatched junction nucleotides: 8. For the CDR3, the DNA is TGTGCCAGCAGCTTAGCCGAGACAGGGTCCTCCTATGGCTACACCTTC. It encodes CASSLAETGSSYGYTF.

This clonotype was observed a few times. The gene calls are TRBV7-2 and TRBJ1-2; TRBD1 aligns across 7 bases. Germline CDR1 SGHTA, CDR2 FQGNSA. The CDR3 spans 15 residues. Unmatched junction bases numbered 5, after V lost 2 bases and J lost 2 bases. The CDR3 region has the DNA TGTGCCAGCAGCTTAATCAGGGGGGAAAACTATGGCTACACCTTC. Encoded protein: CASSLIRGENYGYTF.

This clonotype occurred many times. This chain connects TRBV15 to TRBJ1-3; D remains ambiguous. The CDR3 totals 14 residues. The germline V and J ends were trimmed by 0 bases and 1 base, with 4 bases remaining between them. Germline lookup yields CDR1 LNHNV and CDR2 YYDKDF (reference sequence). The CDR3 protein is CATSREQSGNTIYF. In DNA form, the CDR3 reads TGTGCCACCAGCAGAGAACAGTCTGGAAACACCATATATTTT.

The chain links TRBV5-1 to TRBJ1-1; 8 nucleotides agree with TRBD1. V trimming: 4 bases; J trimming: 1 base; junction bases outside the gene matches: 9. This CDR3 region has 16 residues. Germline-derived CDR1 and CDR2 are SGHRS and YFSETQ. Here the CDR3 reads CASSLDRGEGNTEAFF. The CDR3 bases are TGCGCCAGCAGCCTCGACAGGGGAGAGGGGAACACTGAAGCTTTCTTT. Filled out from reference TRBV5-1 and TRBJ1-1, the complete variable domain reads KAGVTQTPRYLIKTRGQQVTLSCSPISGHRSVSWYQQTPGQGLQFLFEYFSETQRNKGNFPGRFSGRQFSNSRSEMNVSTLELGDSALYLCASSLDRGEGNTEAFFGQGTRLTVV.

The sample holds many counts of this clonotype. The J gene is TRBJ1-1, the V gene TRBV11-2; D unresolved. The CDR3 covers 16 residues. Germline values: CDR1 SGHAT, CDR2 FQNNGV. Trimming left V 6 bases short and J 1 base short, with 18 bases between. The CDR3 coding sequence is TGTGCCAGCAGACCTAATCTGGCGATCAAGAACACTGAAGCTTTCTTT. Its translation is CASRPNLAIKNTEAFF.

This clonotype was counted ten times or more. The chain couples TRBV5-1 to TRBJ1-1, with 9 bases aligning to TRBD1. After removal of 6 bases from V and 6 bases from J, the junction contained 9 bases not matched to a gene. CDR3 length: 14 residues. Germline assignment: CDR1 SGHRS and CDR2 YFSETQ. The chain's CDR3 is CASTLTGGAAEAFF. As DNA, the CDR3 is TGCGCCAGCACCCTGACAGGGGGAGCGGCTGAAGCTTTCTTT. Variable domain in full (rest from reference TRBV5-1 and TRBJ1-1): KAGVTQTPRYLIKTRGQQVTLSCSPISGHRSVSWYQQTPGQGLQFLFEYFSETQRNKGNFPGRFSGRQFSNSRSEMNVSTLELGDSALYLCASTLTGGAAEAFFGQGTRLTVV.

This clonotype was seen a few times. The CDR3 DNA follows: TGTGCCAGCAGTCCCTCGGCAGGACCGAGGTATGGCTACACCTTC. Its translation: CASSPSAGPRYGYTF. The rearrangement joins TRBV27 to TRBJ1-2, with D hard to call. CDR1 and CDR2 from the germline V gene are MNHEY and SMNVEV (reference sequence). This CDR3 comprises 15 residues. V was clipped by 5 bases and J by 5 bases, with 18 bases between them.

V and J are TRBV20-1 and TRBJ1-5; 7 nucleotides line up with TRBD1. Germline V CDR1 and CDR2: DFQATT, SNEGSKA (reference sequence). This CDR3 comprises 16 residues. V gave up 0 bases and J gave up 3 bases; unmatched junction bases: 8. The CDR3, as DNA: TGCAGTGCTAGAGATGGGAGGACAGGCGTCAATCAGCCCCAGCATTTT. This encodes CSARDGRTGVNQPQHF.